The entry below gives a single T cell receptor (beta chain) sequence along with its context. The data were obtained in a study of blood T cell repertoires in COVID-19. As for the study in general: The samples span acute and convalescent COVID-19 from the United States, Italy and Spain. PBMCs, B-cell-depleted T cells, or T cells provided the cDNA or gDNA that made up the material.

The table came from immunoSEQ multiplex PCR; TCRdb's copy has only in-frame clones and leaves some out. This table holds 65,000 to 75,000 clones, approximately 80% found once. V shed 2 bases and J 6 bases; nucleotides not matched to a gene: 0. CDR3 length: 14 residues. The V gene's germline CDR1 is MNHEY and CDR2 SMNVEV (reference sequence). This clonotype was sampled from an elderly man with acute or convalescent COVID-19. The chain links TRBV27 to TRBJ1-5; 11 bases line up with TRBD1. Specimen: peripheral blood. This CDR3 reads CASSLGQGAQPQHF. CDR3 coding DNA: TGTGCCAGCAGTTTAGGACAGGGGGCTCAGCCCCAGCATTTT.